The 25 T cell receptor beta chains listed next were all sequenced from one sample in a study of cytomegalovirus exposure and HLA in healthy donors. The primer mix had 60 Vbeta and 13 Jbeta primers. Only in-frame clones appear in the TCRdb table, and some are missing; sequencing was by immunoSEQ multiplex PCR. The sample records under 150,000 clones, about four fifths being singletons. The specimen sequenced was PBMCs. These TCRs come from a male donor in good health and CMV-seronegative.

The genes are TRBV30 and TRBJ2-7, with unresolved D. Germline lookup yields CDR1 GTSNPN and CDR2 SVGIG (reference sequence). The length of the CDR3 is 13 residues. The V end was cut by 0 bases, the J end by 2 bases, with 8 bases between. CDR3 nucleotide sequence: TGTGCCTGGAGTGTTTGGCCACCCTACGAGCAGTACTTC. Its protein product is CAWSVWPPYEQYF.

The chain has TRBV19 and TRBJ2-7; possibly TRBD1 for D (5 bases). CDR3 length: 15 residues. Germline V lookup: CDR1 LNHDA, CDR2 SQIVND (reference sequence). The ends were cut back, 5 bases at V and 0 bases at J, with 14 bases in the middle. The chain's CDR3 is CASSRPRQSSYEQYF. The CDR3 bases are TGTGCCAGTAGTCGTCCGAGACAGAGCTCCTACGAGCAGTACTTC.

The V gene is TRBV10-3, the J gene TRBJ1-2, with D possibly being TRBD1 (6 bases). The CDR3 is made up of 12 amino acids. Trimming shortened V by 2 bases and J by 5 bases, and 6 bases separated the two germline ends. Looked up from germline, CDR1 is ENHRY and CDR2 is SYGVKD. The CDR3 DNA sequence: TGTGCCATCAGTGAGGGACAGTATGGCTACACCTTC. It specifies CAISEGQYGYTF.

The chain recombines TRBV9 with TRBJ2-7; 7 bases agree with TRBD1. The CDR3 contains 15 residues. Trimming removed 2 bases from V and 1 base from J; junction bases left unmatched: 6. Germline-derived CDR1 and CDR2 are SGDLS and YYNGEE. CDR3 nucleotides: TGTGCCAGCAGCGTCTCCGGGACAGAATCCTACGAGCAGTACTTC. It specifies CASSVSGTESYEQYF.

This clone was detected a few times. The rearrangement joins TRBV10-3 to TRBJ1-1, with D possibly TRBD1 on 6 matching bases. V dropped 5 bases and J dropped 0 bases, with 10 bases sitting between them. CDR1 and CDR2 from the germline V gene are ENHRY and SYGVKD. The CDR3 sequence is 14 residues long. CDR3 in DNA: TGTGCCATCAGTCGGGACAACCTGAACACTGAAGCTTTCTTT. Encoded protein: CAISRDNLNTEAFF.

DNA of the CDR3: TGTGCCACCAGCGTTCTCGGACAGGGTGGGCAGTTCTTC. Translated: CATSVLGQGGQFF. The V gene is TRBV15, the J gene TRBJ2-1; 8 bases are a match to TRBD1. The CDR3 extends over 13 amino acids. The germline CDR1 and CDR2 sequences are LNHNV and YYDKDF (reference sequence). Trimming at V came to 5 bases and at J to 12 bases, leaving 9 bases not matched to a gene.

The chain links TRBV7-8 to TRBJ2-3; TRBD2 matches 11 bases. The CDR3 has 15 residues. V lost 6 bases to trimming and J lost 2 bases; unmatched junction nucleotides: 4. Germline lookup yields CDR1 SGHVS and CDR2 FQNEAQ. The CDR3 region is CASSGLAGYTDTQYF. DNA for the CDR3: TGTGCCAGCAGTGGACTAGCGGGTTACACAGATACGCAGTATTTT. The variable domain in full, with the rest retrieved from reference TRBV7-8 and TRBJ2-3, is GAGVSQSPRYKVAKRGQDVALRCDPISGHVSLFWYQQALGQGPEFLTYFQNEAQLDKSGLPSDRFFAERPEGSVSTLKIQRTQQEDSAVYLCASSGLAGYTDTQYFGPGTRLTVL.

This sequence joins TRBV27 and TRBJ2-1; 12 bases agree with TRBD2. Per the germline V gene, CDR1 is MNHEY and CDR2 is SMNVEV (reference sequence). The CDR3 contains 16 residues. After removal of 5 bases from V and 5 bases from J, the junction contained 7 bases not matched to a gene. The CDR3 protein is CASSPHRLAGDNEQFF. The CDR3 region has the DNA TGTGCCAGCAGTCCTCACCGACTAGCGGGGGACAATGAGCAGTTCTTC.

In this sample, this clone turned up once. The CDR3 protein is CASSSELAKAYEQYF. DNA for the CDR3: TGTGCCAGCAGCTCAGAACTAGCGAAAGCCTACGAGCAGTACTTC. The V and J genes are TRBV7-9 and TRBJ2-7, with TRBD2 matching 7 bases. The V segment lost 4 bases and the J segment 2 bases; nucleotides outside the gene matches: 8. The CDR3 is made up of 15 amino acids. Germline CDR1 and CDR2: SEHNR and FQNEAQ (reference sequence).

This clone was detected a few times. V is TRBV4-1 and J is TRBJ2-7, with a tentative D call TRBD1 (5 bases). The germline V gene has CDR1 MGHRA and CDR2 YSYEKL. The CDR3 loop spans 14 amino acids. The V end lost 5 bases, the J end lost 7 bases, and 18 bases lay between the germline ends. The CDR3 loop reads CASSKGALSREQYF. Here the CDR3 DNA reads TGCGCCAGCAGCAAAGGGGCATTATCAAGGGAGCAGTACTTC.

V is TRBV19 and J is TRBJ2-3; D is uncertain. Trimming took off 7 bases at V and 0 bases at J, with 2 bases between the two ends. The CDR3 runs 11 residues. Germline V CDR1 and CDR2: LNHDA, SQIVND (reference sequence). CDR3 sequence reads: CASTSTDTQYF. For the CDR3, the DNA is TGTGCCAGTACTAGCACAGATACGCAGTATTTT.

This clone was detected once. The chain combines TRBV29-1 with TRBJ2-1; 11 bases line up with TRBD1. This CDR3 region has 13 residues. In germline, CDR1 is SQVTM, CDR2 ANQGSEA. The ends lost 1 base at V and 10 bases at J; junction bases unmatched: 3. This chain's CDR3 is CSVEGRTGGEQFF. The DNA for the CDR3 is TGCAGCGTTGAAGGTAGGACAGGGGGCGAGCAGTTCTTC.

V is TRBV5-1 and J is TRBJ1-2; tentative D call: TRBD1 (6 bases). CDR3 size: 14 residues. Per the germline V gene, CDR1 is SGHRS and CDR2 is YFSETQ. Deletions cut 0 bases from V and 5 bases from J, with 11 bases between. CDR3 sequence (DNA): TGCGCCAGCAGCTTGGGGGCAGGGGCATATGGCTACACCTTC. Translating gives CASSLGAGAYGYTF.

The chain couples TRBV7-3 to TRBJ2-7; possibly TRBD2 for D (5 bases). The CDR3 contains 16 residues. Germline lookup yields CDR1 SGHTA and CDR2 FQGTGA. Trimming pared 0 bases from V and 4 bases from J, leaving 16 bases between. CDR3 in amino acids: CASSLTPVGSGYEQYF. The CDR3 DNA reads TGTGCCAGCAGCTTAACACCGGTGGGGAGTGGGTACGAGCAGTACTTC.

V is TRBV27 and J is TRBJ1-5; tentative D call: TRBD1 (5 bases). Germline-derived CDR1 and CDR2 are MNHEY and SMNVEV (reference sequence). This CDR3 has 18 residues. The V end lost 5 bases, the J end lost 0 bases, and 20 bases lay between the germline ends. In DNA form, the CDR3 reads TGTGCCAGCAGTCCTAATCCACTGGCAGGGATTAGCAATCAGCCCCAGCATTTT. It is translated as CASSPNPLAGISNQPQHF.

The rearrangement links TRBV4-1 to TRBJ2-1, with D perhaps TRBD2 (6 bases). The CDR3 runs to 13 residues. Per germline, CDR1 MGHRA and CDR2 YSYEKL. Trimming cost V 4 bases and J 7 bases, with 11 bases left between them. This CDR3 is CASSRDLANEQFF. Written as DNA, the CDR3 is TGCGCCAGCAGCCGGGACTTAGCAAATGAGCAGTTCTTC.

The chain combines TRBV6-5 with TRBJ2-2; D is perhaps TRBD2 (5 bases). The CDR3 covers 13 residues. V lost 3 bases and J 7 bases, leaving 9 bases between the germline ends. CDR1 MNHEY and CDR2 SVGAGI come from the germline V gene. CDR3 sequence reads: CASSYREDGELFF. CDR3 coding DNA: TGTGCCAGCAGTTATCGGGAAGACGGGGAGCTGTTTTTT.

This clone has a handful of counts. The chain couples TRBV5-1 to TRBJ2-2, with D perhaps TRBD2 (5 bases). CDR1 and CDR2 from the germline V gene are SGHRS and YFSETQ. Trimming cost V 4 bases and J 3 bases, with 7 bases left between them. This CDR3 region has 13 residues. CDR3 residues: CASSPGYTGELFF. The CDR3 bases are TGCGCCAGCAGCCCGGGGTACACCGGGGAGCTGTTTTTT.

The table lists this clone with a few counts. The chain couples TRBV30 to TRBJ2-7; D perhaps matches TRBD2 (6 bases). The V gene lost 1 base and the J gene lost 3 bases, with 10 bases spanning the gap. Germline-derived CDR1 and CDR2 are GTSNPN and SVGIG (reference sequence). This CDR3 spans 13 amino acids. Here the CDR3 DNA reads TGTGCCTGGAGTGGGGACTCTGGCTACGAGCAGTACTTC. Its protein is CAWSGDSGYEQYF.

The chain uses TRBV19 and TRBJ1-1; a weak D match, TRBD1 (5 bases). Germline assignment: CDR1 LNHDA and CDR2 SQIVND (reference sequence). The CDR3 has 16 amino acids. Trimming pared 3 bases from V and 1 base from J, leaving 15 bases between. The CDR3 spells CASSIISGGKNTEAFF. CDR3 DNA sequence: TGTGCCAGTAGTATTATCTCTGGGGGGAAGAACACTGAAGCTTTCTTT.

This clone showed up just a few times. The CDR3 reads CASSVVFGGGYTF. CDR3 bases: TGTGCCAGCAGCGTAGTGTTCGGGGGGGGCTACACCTTC. V and J are TRBV9 and TRBJ1-2, with D perhaps TRBD1 (5 bases). Trimming shortened V by 0 bases and J by 8 bases, and 11 bases separated the two germline ends. In germline, CDR1 is SGDLS, CDR2 YYNGEE. This CDR3 is built from 13 residues.

V usage is TRBV30 and J usage is TRBJ2-5; 12 bases map to TRBD2. Germline V CDR1 and CDR2: GTSNPN, SVGIG (reference sequence). V shed 1 base and J 11 bases; nucleotides not matched to a gene: 5. CDR3 length: 13 residues. The CDR3 sequence is CAWSGLAGEEQYF. CDR3 sequence (DNA): TGTGCCTGGAGTGGACTAGCGGGGGAAGAGCAGTACTTC.

As to this clone: Relative to the germline gene, one junction end is altered; a read error may explain this. The rearrangement links TRBV7-7 to TRBJ2-7, with 11 positions matching TRBD2. The CDR3 sequence is 17 residues long. CDR1 and CDR2 from the germline V gene are SSHAT and FNYEAQ (reference sequence). CDR3 nucleotide sequence: TGTGCTAGCAGCTTATTATACTCGACTAGCGGGGTTTGCGAGCAGTACTTC. Amino acids: CASSLLYSTSGVCEQYF.

This clone was observed once. The chain recombines TRBV2 with TRBJ2-2; TRBD1 matches 8 bases. The germline gives CDR1 SNHLY, CDR2 FYNNEI. V shed 4 bases, J shed 7 bases, and the junction held 5 bases outside the gene matches. CDR3 length equals 14 residues. CDR3 coding DNA: TGTGCCAGCAGTGTCGGACAGGGTTACGGGGAGCTGTTTTTT. Translated, it gives CASSVGQGYGELFF.

This chain uses TRBV6-5 with TRBJ1-1; TRBD1 matches at 7 bases. The V gene end was trimmed by 6 bases and the J gene end by 4 bases; junction bases not matched to a gene: 2. This CDR3 has 12 residues. CDR1 and CDR2 from the germline V gene are MNHEY and SVGAGI. As DNA, the CDR3 is TGTGCCAGCAGCCGACAGGGCACTGAAGCTTTCTTT. This codes for CASSRQGTEAFF.